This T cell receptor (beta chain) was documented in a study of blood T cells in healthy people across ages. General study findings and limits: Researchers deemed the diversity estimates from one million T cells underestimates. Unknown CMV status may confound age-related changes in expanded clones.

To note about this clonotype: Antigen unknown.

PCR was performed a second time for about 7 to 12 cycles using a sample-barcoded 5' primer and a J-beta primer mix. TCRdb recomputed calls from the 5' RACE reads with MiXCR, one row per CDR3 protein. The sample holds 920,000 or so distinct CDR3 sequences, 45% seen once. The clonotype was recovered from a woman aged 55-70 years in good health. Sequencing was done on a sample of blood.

The CDR3 DNA is TGTGCCAGCAGCTTGGGGCTGAGGGATGAAAAACTGTTTTTT. Its protein product is CASSLGLRDEKLFF. The V and J genes are TRBV7-2 and TRBJ1-4, with D maybe TRBD1 (5 bases). The germline CDR1 and CDR2 sequences are SGHTA and FQGNSA. CDR3 length: 14 residues. V lost 3 bases and J 6 bases, leaving 11 bases between the germline ends.